The clone carrying this TCR beta chain counts as medium-sized. Its antigen is undetermined. These data belong to a study of immune cell composition in non-small cell lung cancer. Overall study findings and caveats: Smoking pack-years did not significantly correlate with tumour TCR-beta clonality. It was not proven that tumour-reactive clones equal dominant tumour-associated clones.

Generated by immunoSEQ multiplex PCR, the TCRdb table keeps only in-frame clones and is missing some. The table lists around 16,000 clones, more than 60% of them singletons. The ends were cut back, 9 bases at V and 2 bases at J, with 8 bases in the middle. The CDR3 loop spans 11 amino acids. The V gene's germline CDR1 is SNHLY and CDR2 FYNNEI. Normal lung was taken at the farthest possible site, at least 3 cm from tumour. The same data also went into a second study, on CD4 T cells in lung cancer. That source notes: CD4+ clones recognizing candidate mutation-encoded neoepitopes were isolated from blood. Most patients were former smokers with adenocarcinoma or squamous histology.

The V and J genes are TRBV2 and TRBJ2-7; D unclear. The clonotype comes from a human donor with non-small cell lung cancer. Input material: non-adjacent lung tissue. CDR3 DNA: TGTGCCAGTGGGATCACCTACGAGCAGTACTTC. Its translation is CASGITYEQYF.